Only a few counts were recorded for the clone carrying this T cell receptor (beta chain). Its antigen is unidentified. This entry comes from a study of OX40 agonist ivuxolimab in advanced cancers. Turning to the study itself: Treatment received earlier with anti-PD-1, anti-PD-L1 or anti-CTLA-4 agents was allowed, and more than 35% had some. General study points: Mean expanded clone counts were higher in CD8+ than CD4+ T cells.

Germline loops: CDR1 MGHRA, CDR2 YSYEKL. Unmatched junction bases numbered 6, after V lost 1 base and J lost 6 bases. CDR3 length: 15 residues. Profiled with immunoSEQ multiplex PCR; TCRdb holds only in-frame clones, not every one. The sample lists over 65,000 clones, around 79% seen once, with approximately 5.1% in the top ten. People who had autoimmune disease history or systemic immunosuppression were excluded. The rearrangement uses TRBV4-1 and TRBJ2-7; 10 bases line up with TRBD2. This specimen consisted of CD4+ or CD8+ T cells sorted from blood, obtained in a trial of the OX40 agonist ivuxolimab. This TCR was sampled from an adult with an advanced solid tumor such as melanoma, head and neck, liver or kidney cancer. CDR3 protein: CASSQGRLAGSEQYF. CDR3 bases: TGCGCCAGCAGCCAAGGAAGACTAGCGGGTTCCGAGCAGTACTTC.